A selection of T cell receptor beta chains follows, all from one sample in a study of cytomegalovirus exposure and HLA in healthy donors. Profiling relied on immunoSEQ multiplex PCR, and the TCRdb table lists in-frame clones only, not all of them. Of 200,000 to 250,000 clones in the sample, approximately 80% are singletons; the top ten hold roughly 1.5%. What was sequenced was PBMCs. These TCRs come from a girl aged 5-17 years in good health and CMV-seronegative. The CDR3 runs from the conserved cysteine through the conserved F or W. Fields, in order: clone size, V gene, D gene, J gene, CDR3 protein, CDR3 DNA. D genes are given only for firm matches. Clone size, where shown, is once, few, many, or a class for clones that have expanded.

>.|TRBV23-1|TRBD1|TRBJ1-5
CASSQSRQGVHQPQHF
TGCGCCAGCAGTCAATCTAGACAGGGTGTTCATCAGCCCCAGCATTTT
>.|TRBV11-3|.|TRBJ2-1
CASSLTGNYNEQFF
TGTGCCAGCAGCCTAACAGGGAACTACAATGAGCAGTTCTTC
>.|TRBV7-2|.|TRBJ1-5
CASSFAPNEPQHF
TGTGCCAGCAGCTTCGCGCCAAATGAGCCCCAGCATTTT
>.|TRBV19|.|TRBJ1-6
CASSPINSYNSPLHF
TGTGCCAGTAGTCCAATCAACTCCTATAATTCACCCCTCCACTTT
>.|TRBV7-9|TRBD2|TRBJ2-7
CASSGGLAEFYEQYF
TGTGCCAGCAGCGGCGGACTAGCGGAGTTCTACGAGCAGTACTTC
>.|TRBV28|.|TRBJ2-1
CASSPRYEQFF
TGTGCCAGCAGCCCTAGGTATGAGCAGTTCTTC
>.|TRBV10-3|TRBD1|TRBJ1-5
CATSGTGVLDQPQHF
TGTGCCACCTCTGGGACAGGGGTTCTGGATCAGCCCCAGCATTTT
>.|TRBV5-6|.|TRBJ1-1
CASSLFSSPEVEAFF
TGTGCCAGCAGCTTGTTTTCTTCGCCCGAGGTTGAAGCTTTCTTT
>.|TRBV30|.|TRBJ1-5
CAWSLAGNQPQHF
TGTGCCTGGAGCCTAGCGGGGAATCAGCCCCAGCATTTT
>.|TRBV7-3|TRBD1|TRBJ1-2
CASSLTGQGNYGYTF
TGTGCCAGCAGCTTAACAGGACAGGGGAACTATGGCTACACCTTC
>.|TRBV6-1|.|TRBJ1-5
CASSPAARPQHF
TGTGCCAGCAGTCCCGCCGCTAGGCCCCAGCATTTT
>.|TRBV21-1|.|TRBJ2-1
CASKNRVNEQFF
TGTGCCAGCAAAAACAGGGTTAATGAGCAGTTCTTC
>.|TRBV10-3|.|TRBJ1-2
CAITTGGLSGYTF
TGTGCCATCACAACGGGGGGATTGAGTGGCTACACCTTC
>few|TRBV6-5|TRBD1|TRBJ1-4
CASSPGQADEKLFF
TGTGCCAGCAGCCCCGGACAGGCAGATGAAAAACTGTTTTTT
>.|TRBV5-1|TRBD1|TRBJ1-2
CASSLGQGAINYGYTF
TGCGCCAGCAGCTTGGGACAGGGGGCAATCAACTATGGCTACACCTTC
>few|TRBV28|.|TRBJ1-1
CASSFSTEAFF
TGTGCCAGCAGCTTTAGCACTGAAGCTTTCTTT
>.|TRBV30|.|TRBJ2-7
CAWRTRPPQPYEQYF
TGTGCCTGGAGAACTAGGCCTCCTCAACCTTACGAGCAGTACTTC
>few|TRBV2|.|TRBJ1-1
CASSFFPGLMEEAFF
TGTGCCAGCAGTTTCTTTCCGGGACTAATGGAAGAAGCTTTCTTT
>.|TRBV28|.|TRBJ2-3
CASSLGAGGRSTDTQYF
TGTGCCAGCAGTTTAGGTGCCGGGGGACGGAGCACAGATACGCAGTATTTT
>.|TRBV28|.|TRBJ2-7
CASSPTGHEQYF
TGTGCCAGCAGCCCAACAGGGCACGAGCAGTACTTC